The rows below give T cell receptor beta chains drawn from one sample of a study of shared clonotypes between healthy human individuals. TCRdb's table, derived via immunoSEQ multiplex PCR, lists solely in-frame clones and lacks some. The repertoire holds roughly 2.2 million clones, with approximately 95% as singletons. Specimen: naive CD4+ T cells from PBMCs. Receptor source: a man between 18 and 29 years old in good health. Some clones in this sample may be carry-over from other donors' samples. The CDR3 runs from the conserved cysteine through the conserved F or W. A D gene is named only where the DNA matches it firmly. Size tells how often a clone was seen (once, few, many) or the class of an expanded clone, and some rows leave it out.

CDR3 DNA	CDR3 protein	D gene	V gene	J gene	clone size
TGTGCCAGCAGTTCAGACGGGACAGCACAAGAGACCCAGTACTTC	CASSSDGTAQETQYF	TRBD1	TRBV5-4	TRBJ2-5	.
TGTGCCAGCAGTTACAGGACAGGGCGGGATGGCTACACCTTC	CASSYRTGRDGYTF	TRBD1	TRBV6-5	TRBJ1-2	.
TGTGCCAGCAGCGGATCAGGGGTGGCTAGCACTGAAGCTTTCTTT	CASSGSGVASTEAFF	.	TRBV11-3	TRBJ1-1	.
TGTGCCAGCAGTCCCCGGGACAGGGTCACTGAAGCTTTCTTT	CASSPRDRVTEAFF	TRBD1	TRBV6-5	TRBJ1-1	.
TGTGCCAGCAGCGTAGGGTTAGGGGGGCCCTACGAGCAGTACTTC	CASSVGLGGPYEQYF	.	TRBV9	TRBJ2-7	.
TGCGCCAGCAAGGAGGGGGCTAAGGGGGAGCTGTTTTTT	CASKEGAKGELFF	.	TRBV4-3	TRBJ2-2	.
TGTGCCAACCGAAGGGATAGTCGGGACATTCAGTACTTC	CANRRDSRDIQYF	.	TRBV2	TRBJ2-4	.
TGCGCCAGCAGCCAAAGGGGACAGCGAGATGAAAAACTGTTTTTT	CASSQRGQRDEKLFF	TRBD1	TRBV4-1	TRBJ1-4	.
TGCGCCAGCAGCACTACCTCCTCTAGTACACATAACACAGATACGCAGTATTTT	CASSTTSSSTHNTDTQYF	.	TRBV5-1	TRBJ2-3	.
TGTGCCAGCATTGGCACTGGGGCAGGATTCTACGAGCAGTACTTC	CASIGTGAGFYEQYF	.	TRBV21-1	TRBJ2-7	.
TGTGCCAGCAGCCAAGATAAAGCTTGGACCGTAAAGGGCACCGGGGAGCTGTTTTTT	CASSQDKAWTVKGTGELFF	.	TRBV4-2	TRBJ2-2	.
TGCGCCAGCAGCGCCGGGACTAGCGGGAGGGCCGCCGAGCAGTACTTC	CASSAGTSGRAAEQYF	TRBD2	TRBV5-1	TRBJ2-7	.
TGTGCCAGCAGCCCACCTGACAGTGCCTACTCTGGAAACACCATATATTTT	CASSPPDSAYSGNTIYF	.	TRBV7-2	TRBJ1-3	.
TGTGCCAGCAGCAGGGAGAGCGCCCCTTGGGAAAAACTGTTTTTT	CASSRESAPWEKLFF	.	TRBV28	TRBJ1-4	.
TGTGCCAGCTCACCACAAAGGCAGGCTCACACCGGGGAGCTGTTTTTT	CASSPQRQAHTGELFF	.	TRBV18	TRBJ2-2	.
TGTGCCAGCAGTCCTCGGACAGGGGTTGCTACTGGCTACACCTTC	CASSPRTGVATGYTF	TRBD1	TRBV27	TRBJ1-2	.
TGCAGCGTTGGTCTAGCGGGAGCGCGGAATGAGCAGTTCTTC	CSVGLAGARNEQFF	TRBD2	TRBV29-1	TRBJ2-1	.
TGTGCCAGTAGTATAGGGGCTAGGACTGGTACGCAGTATTTT	CASSIGARTGTQYF	.	TRBV19	TRBJ2-3	once
TGTGCCAGCAGGAGACAGGGAAACTACAATGAGCAGTTCTTC	CASRRQGNYNEQFF	TRBD1	TRBV6-6	TRBJ2-1	.
TGTGCCAGCAGCCTGGGGGGGACTAGCGGCTCCTACGAGCAGTACTTC	CASSLGGTSGSYEQYF	TRBD2	TRBV5-4	TRBJ2-7	.
TGTGCCAGCTCACCAGGTACCGGACAGGGCTCCAACTATGGCTACACCTTC	CASSPGTGQGSNYGYTF	TRBD1	TRBV18	TRBJ1-2	.
TGCGCCAGCAGCGCCTCAGGGATTGCTGGAAACACCATATATTTT	CASSASGIAGNTIYF	.	TRBV5-1	TRBJ1-3	.
TGTGCCACCCGCCGGGACAGGGGGAATCAAGAGACCCAGTACTTC	CATRRDRGNQETQYF	TRBD1	TRBV6-6	TRBJ2-5	.
TGCGCCAGCAGCTTGGGGGCAGGCTCCTACGAGCAGTACTTC	CASSLGAGSYEQYF	.	TRBV5-1	TRBJ2-7	.
TGCAGTGAAACCAGATACAATGAGCAGTTCTTC	CSETRYNEQFF	.	TRBV20-1	TRBJ2-1	.
TGTGCCAGCAGCTTAGAGGGGGCGCACACTGAAGCTTTCTTT	CASSLEGAHTEAFF	TRBD1	TRBV7-2	TRBJ1-1	.
TGTGCCTCCGTCAGGGGGCGAGGCACTGAAGCTTTCTTT	CASVRGRGTEAFF	TRBD1	TRBV25-1	TRBJ1-1	.
TGTGCCAGCAGCTTAATGGCAGGGCAGAGGGCAGATACGCAGTATTTT	CASSLMAGQRADTQYF	.	TRBV7-2	TRBJ2-3	.
TGTGCCAGCAGTTTTCGGGACGGACACTACGAGCAGTACTTC	CASSFRDGHYEQYF	.	TRBV6-5	TRBJ2-7	.
TGTGCCTGGAGTGTGGACAGCAATCAGCCCCAGCATTTT	CAWSVDSNQPQHF	.	TRBV30	TRBJ1-5	.
TGTGCCAGCAGCCCCTACGGGAACACTGAAGCTTTCTTT	CASSPYGNTEAFF	.	TRBV7-3	TRBJ1-1	.
TGTGCCAGCAGAAGCCCTTCGAAGGACTCGGGAAACACCATATATTTT	CASRSPSKDSGNTIYF	.	TRBV27	TRBJ1-3	.
TGTGCCAGCAGCTTTGGTGGGAGTTCGTCCTACAATGAGCAGTTCTTC	CASSFGGSSSYNEQFF	.	TRBV7-3	TRBJ2-1	.
TGCGCCAGCAGCTCGGGGGGAACTAGCGGGAGCTACGAGCAGTACTTC	CASSSGGTSGSYEQYF	TRBD2	TRBV5-1	TRBJ2-7	.
TGTGCCAGCAGTTCCCCTGCCTTGAACACTGAAGCTTTCTTT	CASSSPALNTEAFF	.	TRBV6-5	TRBJ1-1	.
TGTGCCAGCAGCGGACGGCAGGGAAAAACCGACACCGGGGAGCTGTTTTTT	CASSGRQGKTDTGELFF	.	TRBV5-8	TRBJ2-2	.
TGTGCCAGCAGGTACGGGGGTTACAATGAGCAGTTCTTC	CASRYGGYNEQFF	.	TRBV7-9	TRBJ2-1	.
TGCGCCAGCAGCTTTTTTGCAGGGGGCGATTGGACTGAAGCTTTCTTT	CASSFFAGGDWTEAFF	TRBD1	TRBV5-1	TRBJ1-1	.
TGTGCCAGCAGTTTAGAAGGGGGTCACTATGGCTACACCTTC	CASSLEGGHYGYTF	.	TRBV28	TRBJ1-2	.
TGTGCCAGCAGTTCATCGACAGCCCTCACTGAAGCTTTCTTT	CASSSSTALTEAFF	.	TRBV28	TRBJ1-1	.
TGCGCCAGCAGCTTGGCGGGAATTTGGGACATTCAGTACTTC	CASSLAGIWDIQYF	.	TRBV5-1	TRBJ2-4	few
TGTGCCAGCAGCTTAGAAGGAGCCAAAAACATTCAGTACTTC	CASSLEGAKNIQYF	.	TRBV7-8	TRBJ2-4	.
TGTGCCAGTAGTATACGCGGGAACACTGAAGCTTTCTTT	CASSIRGNTEAFF	.	TRBV19	TRBJ1-1	.
TGTGCCAGCAGGTCGCCGGGGACCACCTCCTACAATGAGCAGTTCTTC	CASRSPGTTSYNEQFF	.	TRBV28	TRBJ2-1	.